This is a list of T cell receptor beta chains from one sample in a study of human T cells and chemical hapten exposure. In TCRdb, the RACE reads were re-called with MiXCR into one record per CDR3 protein. This table has fewer than 300,000 distinct CDR3 sequences, around 9.3% appearing once. Sequenced material: whole blood, taken in connection with sensitization to the hapten diphenylcyclopropenone (DPC). Source of these receptors: a woman aged 40 to 50 with alopecia areata. Some clones in this sample may be carry-over from other donors' samples. Each CDR3 is given with its conserved first and last residue. A D gene is named only where the DNA matches it firmly. Size is stated for part of the rows, as once, few or many counts, or as a class when the clone is expanded.

J: TRBJ1-2; V: TRBV20-1; D: .; size: few; DNA: TGCAGTGCTCCCCCGGGCGGGTATGGCTACACCTTC; CDR3: CSAPPGGYGYTF
J: TRBJ2-5; V: TRBV12-3/TRBV12-4; D: .; size: .; DNA: TGTGCCAGCAGGCCCGGACTGGGTTCGAGTGGGACCCAGTACTTC; CDR3: CASRPGLGSSGTQYF
J: TRBJ1-1; V: TRBV20-1; D: .; size: few; DNA: TGCAGTGCTAGAGAAACAGGGAGGAGGGGAACTGAAGCTTTCTTT; CDR3: CSARETGRRGTEAFF
J: TRBJ1-1; V: TRBV6-5; D: .; size: few; DNA: TGTGCCAGCAGTTACGCCGGGACACTGAACACTGAAGCTTTCTTT; CDR3: CASSYAGTLNTEAFF
J: TRBJ2-1; V: TRBV6-5; D: .; size: .; DNA: TGTGCCAGCAGTTACTCCAGGACTGGGCGCGGCAATGAGCAGTTCTTC; CDR3: CASSYSRTGRGNEQFF
J: TRBJ2-2; V: TRBV20-1; D: .; size: few; DNA: TGCAGTGCCCCGCGGCGGATCACCGGGGAGCTGTTTTTT; CDR3: CSAPRRITGELFF
J: TRBJ2-1; V: TRBV7-2; D: TRBD2; size: .; DNA: TGTGCCAGCAGCTTAAGTGGCGGGAGGTCCAACAATGAGCAGTTCTTC; CDR3: CASSLSGGRSNNEQFF
J: TRBJ1-2; V: TRBV12-3/TRBV12-4; D: .; size: .; DNA: TGTGCCAGCAGTTTAGACAGGCGCTATGGCTACACCTTC; CDR3: CASSLDRRYGYTF
J: TRBJ2-1; V: TRBV9; D: .; size: .; DNA: TGTGCCAGCAGCGTAGGAGCTAGCGTGCACAATGAGCAGTTCTTC; CDR3: CASSVGASVHNEQFF
J: TRBJ2-1; V: TRBV29-1; D: TRBD2; size: .; DNA: TGCAGCCTTGGGACTAGCGGGAGGGCGGTTGAGCAGTTCTTC; CDR3: CSLGTSGRAVEQFF
J: TRBJ1-4; V: TRBV20-1; D: .; size: .; DNA: TGCAGTGCTGAGAAGGGCATAGATGAAAAACTGTTTTTT; CDR3: CSAEKGIDEKLFF
J: TRBJ1-5; V: TRBV7-2; D: .; size: few; DNA: TGTGCCAGCAGCTCCGGGGGGGTGAGCAATCAGCCCCAGCATTTT; CDR3: CASSSGGVSNQPQHF
J: TRBJ2-3; V: TRBV20-1; D: TRBD2; size: few; DNA: TGCAGTGCTAGAGACATAGCGGGAGGGCCCGCAGATACGCAGTATTTT; CDR3: CSARDIAGGPADTQYF
J: TRBJ1-3; V: TRBV12-3/TRBV12-4; D: TRBD1; size: .; DNA: TGTGCCAGCAGTTTAGGAGTAAGGGACAGATATTTACCCTCTGGGGACACCATATATTTT; CDR3: CASSLGVRDRYLPSGDTIYF
J: TRBJ2-4; V: TRBV28; D: .; size: few; DNA: TGTGCCAGCAGTTTAGGGGATGCGGCCGCCAAAAACATTCAGTACTTC; CDR3: CASSLGDAAAKNIQYF
J: TRBJ1-5; V: TRBV28; D: .; size: many; DNA: TGTGCCAGCAGTTTATTAGCAAATCAGCCCCAGCATTTT; CDR3: CASSLLANQPQHF
J: TRBJ2-2; V: TRBV10-2; D: .; size: few; DNA: TGCGCCAGCAGTGAGCCTAGCGTGAACACCGGGGAGCTGTTTTTT; CDR3: CASSEPSVNTGELFF
J: TRBJ1-4; V: TRBV7-2; D: .; size: .; DNA: TGTGCCAGCAGCTTAGTGGGGGACCCTAATGAAAAACTGTTTTTT; CDR3: CASSLVGDPNEKLFF
J: TRBJ2-3; V: TRBV24-1; D: .; size: few; DNA: TGTGCCACCAGTGACGGACGAACAGATACGCAGTATTTT; CDR3: CATSDGRTDTQYF
J: TRBJ2-7; V: TRBV28; D: TRBD2; size: many; DNA: TGTGCCATTTCCCCCGGGGGGAAATACGAGCAGTACTTC; CDR3: CAISPGGKYEQYF
J: TRBJ1-2; V: TRBV12-3/TRBV12-4; D: .; size: many; DNA: TGTGCCAGCAGTTCGACAGGAAAGGACGGCTACACCTTC; CDR3: CASSSTGKDGYTF
J: TRBJ2-2; V: TRBV18; D: .; size: few; DNA: TGTGCCAGCTCACCCAGGAGAGAAGAGGAGCTGTTTTTT; CDR3: CASSPRREEELFF
J: TRBJ2-6; V: TRBV6-2/TRBV6-3; D: .; size: few; DNA: TGTGCCAGCAGTTACGTTACGGGGACCGGGGCCAACGTCCTGACTTTC; CDR3: CASSYVTGTGANVLTF
J: TRBJ2-2; V: TRBV5-4; D: .; size: .; DNA: TGTGCCAGCAGCACCTCTAGCCCCGACACCGGGGAGCTGTTTTTT; CDR3: CASSTSSPDTGELFF
J: TRBJ1-3; V: TRBV12-3/TRBV12-4; D: .; size: .; DNA: TGTGCCGGCAGTTTGATCAGCTCTGGAAACACCATATATTTT; CDR3: CAGSLISSGNTIYF
J: TRBJ2-7; V: TRBV11-2; D: .; size: .; DNA: TGTGCCAGCAGCTCGCTTCCTGGCGAGCAGTACTTC; CDR3: CASSSLPGEQYF
J: TRBJ2-7; V: TRBV4-2; D: .; size: few; DNA: TGTGCCAGCAGCCAAGCTGAGGTGTCCTACGAGCAGTACTTC; CDR3: CASSQAEVSYEQYF
J: TRBJ2-7; V: TRBV6-5; D: .; size: many; DNA: TGTGCCAGCAGTTACTCGAGGCACGGAGCCTACGAGCAGTACTTC; CDR3: CASSYSRHGAYEQYF
J: TRBJ2-6; V: TRBV5-5; D: .; size: many; DNA: TGTGCCAGCATGAAACAAGGGGCCTCTGGGGCCAACGTCCTGACTTTC; CDR3: CASMKQGASGANVLTF
J: TRBJ2-7; V: TRBV20-1; D: .; size: .; DNA: TGCAGTGCTAGTCGCAACTCGCAACTCTCCTACGAGCAGTACTTC; CDR3: CSASRNSQLSYEQYF
J: TRBJ2-7; V: TRBV28; D: TRBD2; size: many; DNA: TGTGCCAGCAGTTTAGCGTCAGCGGGAGGGTACGAGCAGTACTTC; CDR3: CASSLASAGGYEQYF
J: TRBJ2-2; V: TRBV18; D: TRBD1; size: few; DNA: TGTGCCAGCTCACCCTTCCCGACAGGGCCGGACACCGGGGAGCTGTTTTTT; CDR3: CASSPFPTGPDTGELFF
J: TRBJ1-4; V: TRBV7-3; D: .; size: few; DNA: TGTGCCAGCAGCCCCGGACCCCGGGGGAAACTGTTTTTT; CDR3: CASSPGPRGKLFF
J: TRBJ2-7; V: TRBV9; D: TRBD2; size: .; DNA: TGTGCCAGCAGCCTTAGCGGGGGACTAGCGGTTGAGCAGTACTTC; CDR3: CASSLSGGLAVEQYF
J: TRBJ2-7; V: TRBV29-1; D: TRBD2; size: .; DNA: TGCAGCGTTGGAGTGAGCGGGAGTGGTTCCTACGAGCAGTACTTC; CDR3: CSVGVSGSGSYEQYF
J: TRBJ1-5; V: TRBV10-3; D: .; size: few; DNA: TGTGCCATCAATGGTCGGTTCAATCAGCCCCAGCATTTT; CDR3: CAINGRFNQPQHF
J: TRBJ1-4; V: TRBV6-5; D: TRBD1; size: .; DNA: TGTGCCAGCAGTTACGCCGGGACAGCAACTAATGAAAAACTGTTTTTT; CDR3: CASSYAGTATNEKLFF
J: TRBJ2-7; V: TRBV10-3; D: TRBD1; size: few; DNA: TGTGCCATCAGTAAGCAGGGGGCCTACGAGCAGTACTTC; CDR3: CAISKQGAYEQYF
J: TRBJ1-5; V: TRBV20-1; D: .; size: .; DNA: TGCAGTGCTAGAGGGGAGGGGAAGCAGCCCCAGCATTTT; CDR3: CSARGEGKQPQHF
J: TRBJ2-1; V: TRBV7-6; D: .; size: few; DNA: TGTGCCAGCAGCTTAGCGGGGAGTACCTCCTACAATGAGCAGTTCTTC; CDR3: CASSLAGSTSYNEQFF
J: TRBJ2-1; V: TRBV7-9; D: .; size: .; DNA: TGTGCCAGCAGTATTGGGGCTTTCTACAATGAGCAGTTCTTC; CDR3: CASSIGAFYNEQFF
J: TRBJ1-6; V: TRBV7-9; D: .; size: .; DNA: TGTGCCAGCAGCTTAGGGGGGTCGCCCCCCCACTTT; CDR3: CASSLGGSPPHF
J: TRBJ1-5; V: TRBV27; D: .; size: .; DNA: TGTGCCAGCAGTTCGAGACAGAATAGCGATCAGCCCCAGCATTTT; CDR3: CASSSRQNSDQPQHF
J: TRBJ2-3; V: TRBV7-3; D: .; size: .; DNA: TGTGCCAGCAGCTCGAGCCGGGACACAGATACGCAGTATTTT; CDR3: CASSSSRDTDTQYF
J: TRBJ1-5; V: TRBV2; D: .; size: few; DNA: TGTGCCAGCAGTCACAATCCCTATCAATATAGCAATCAGCCCCAGCATTTT; CDR3: CASSHNPYQYSNQPQHF
J: TRBJ2-7; V: TRBV20-1; D: TRBD2; size: .; DNA: TGCAGTGCTAGAGATCTAGTACTAGCGGGTGGGCTTTACGAGCAGTACTTC; CDR3: CSARDLVLAGGLYEQYF
J: TRBJ2-3; V: TRBV6-5; D: .; size: .; DNA: TGTGCCAGCAGTTACACAAGTGGGGGGAGGACAGATACGCAGTATTTT; CDR3: CASSYTSGGRTDTQYF
J: TRBJ2-7; V: TRBV6-5; D: TRBD1; size: many; DNA: TGTGCCAGCAGCAACAGGGGGTACGAGCAGTACTTC; CDR3: CASSNRGYEQYF
J: TRBJ2-6; V: TRBV21-1; D: .; size: .; DNA: TGTGCCAGCAGCACGGTCGAGGTTCCTGGGGCCAACGTCCTGACTTTC; CDR3: CASSTVEVPGANVLTF
J: TRBJ2-3; V: TRBV6-2/TRBV6-3; D: TRBD2; size: few; DNA: TGTGCCAGCAGTTACTCGAGAAGCGGGACTTTAGATACGCAGTATTTT; CDR3: CASSYSRSGTLDTQYF
J: TRBJ2-4; V: TRBV4-3; D: .; size: .; DNA: TGCGCCAGCAGCCAAGATCAGGTTGGGGCGAACATTCAGTACTTC; CDR3: CASSQDQVGANIQYF
J: TRBJ1-5; V: TRBV12-3/TRBV12-4; D: .; size: many; DNA: TGTGCCAGCAGTTCAGCGGATACGAGGCCCCAGCATTTT; CDR3: CASSSADTRPQHF
J: TRBJ2-1; V: TRBV11-3; D: .; size: many; DNA: TGTGCCAGCAGTTATACACAGGGAAATGAGCAGTTCTTC; CDR3: CASSYTQGNEQFF
J: TRBJ2-5; V: TRBV6-2/TRBV6-3; D: TRBD2; size: .; DNA: TGTGCCAGCAGCGAAAGCGGGAGTAGAGAGACCCAGTACTTC; CDR3: CASSESGSRETQYF
J: TRBJ2-7; V: TRBV6-1; D: .; size: few; DNA: TGTGCCAGCAGTGAAGGTGGGACGGCCTACGAGCAGTACTTC; CDR3: CASSEGGTAYEQYF
J: TRBJ2-1; V: TRBV29-1; D: TRBD1; size: few; DNA: TGCAGCGAGGGACAGGGGAATTCCTACAATGAGCAGTTCTTC; CDR3: CSEGQGNSYNEQFF
J: TRBJ2-3; V: TRBV12-3/TRBV12-4; D: .; size: many; DNA: TGTGCCAGCAGCTTCAGCGGTTCCACAGATACGCAGTATTTT; CDR3: CASSFSGSTDTQYF